The 3 T cell receptor beta chains below were found in one sample sequenced in a study of early T cells in non-severe SARS-CoV-2 infection. Each CDR3 protein is one row after TCRdb ran MiXCR on the 5' RACE reads. The repertoire holds about 87,000 distinct CDR3 sequences, with approximately 14% as singletons. The specimen sequenced was whole blood. All receptors come from an adult who was a healthcare worker with PCR-confirmed SARS-CoV-2 infection or an uninfected control (not recorded which).

This clonotype came up many times. The V call is TRBV6-2 or TRBV6-3, the J call TRBJ2-7; D call uncertain. Trimming pared 4 bases from V and 0 bases from J, leaving 4 bases between. The CDR3 loop spans 12 amino acids. Looked up from germline, CDR1 is MNHEY and CDR2 is SVGEGT. The DNA of the CDR3 is TGTGCCAGCAGTTCGGACTCCTACGAGCAGTACTTC. Amino acid sequence: CASSSDSYEQYF.

This clonotype was recorded a few times. CDR3 sequence reads: CASTRIPDSVHEQYF. CDR3 nucleotide sequence: TGTGCCAGCACCCGAATACCGGATTCGGTGCACGAGCAGTACTTC. The V call is TRBV12-3 or TRBV12-4, the J call TRBJ2-7; D is unresolved. The V gene lost 7 bases and the J gene lost 5 bases, with 21 bases spanning the gap. The CDR3 length is 15 residues.

This clonotype was counted between two and nine times. The chain links TRBV7-2 to TRBJ1-1; 7 bases fit TRBD1. V lost 5 bases and J lost 3; bases outside the gene matches: 9. Germline CDR1 and CDR2: SGHTA and FQGNSA. The CDR3 length is 15 residues. The CDR3 bases are TGTGCCAGCAGCACGCCAACAGGGGCCGACACTGAAGCTTTCTTT. Translated, it gives CASSTPTGADTEAFF.